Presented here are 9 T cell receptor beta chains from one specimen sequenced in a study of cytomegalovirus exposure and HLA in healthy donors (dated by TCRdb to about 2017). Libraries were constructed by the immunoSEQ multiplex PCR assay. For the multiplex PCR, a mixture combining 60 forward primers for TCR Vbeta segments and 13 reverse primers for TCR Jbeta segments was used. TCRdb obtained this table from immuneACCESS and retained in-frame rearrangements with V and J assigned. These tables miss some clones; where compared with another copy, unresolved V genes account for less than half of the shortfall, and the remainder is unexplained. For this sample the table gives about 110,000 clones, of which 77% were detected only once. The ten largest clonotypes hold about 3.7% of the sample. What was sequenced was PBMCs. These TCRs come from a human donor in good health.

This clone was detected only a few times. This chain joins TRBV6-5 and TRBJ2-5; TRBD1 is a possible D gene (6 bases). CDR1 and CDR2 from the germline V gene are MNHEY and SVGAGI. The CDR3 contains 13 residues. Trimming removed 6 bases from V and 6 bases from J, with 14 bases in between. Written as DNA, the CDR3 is TGTGCCAGCAGGTACACAGGGATGAAGACCCAGTACTTC. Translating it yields CASRYTGMKTQYF.

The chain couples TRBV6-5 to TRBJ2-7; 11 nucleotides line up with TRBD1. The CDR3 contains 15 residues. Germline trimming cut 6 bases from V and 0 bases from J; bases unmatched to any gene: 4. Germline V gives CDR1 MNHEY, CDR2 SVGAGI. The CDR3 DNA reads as TGTGCCAGCAGCCCGGACAGGGGGCCCTCCTACGAGCAGTACTTC. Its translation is CASSPDRGPSYEQYF.

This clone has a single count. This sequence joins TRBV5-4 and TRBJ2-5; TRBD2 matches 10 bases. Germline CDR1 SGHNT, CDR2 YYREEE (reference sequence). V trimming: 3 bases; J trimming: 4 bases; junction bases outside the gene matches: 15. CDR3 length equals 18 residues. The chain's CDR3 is CASSSPGLAARAGETQYF. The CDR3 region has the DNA TGTGCCAGCAGCTCTCCTGGACTAGCGGCGAGGGCGGGAGAGACCCAGTACTTC.

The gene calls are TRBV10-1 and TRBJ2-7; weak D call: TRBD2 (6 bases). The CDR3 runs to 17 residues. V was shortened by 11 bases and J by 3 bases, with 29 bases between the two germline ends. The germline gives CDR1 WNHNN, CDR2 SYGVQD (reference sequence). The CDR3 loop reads CAFPGLEEGRHSYEQYF. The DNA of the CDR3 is TGCGCCTTCCCAGGGCTGGAGGAGGGACGCCATAGCTACGAGCAGTACTTC.

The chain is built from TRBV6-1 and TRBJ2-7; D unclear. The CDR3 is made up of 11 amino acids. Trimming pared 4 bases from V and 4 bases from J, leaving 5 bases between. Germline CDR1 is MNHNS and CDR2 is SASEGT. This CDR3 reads CASSVLYEQYF. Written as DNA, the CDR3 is TGTGCCAGCAGTGTTCTGTACGAGCAGTACTTC.

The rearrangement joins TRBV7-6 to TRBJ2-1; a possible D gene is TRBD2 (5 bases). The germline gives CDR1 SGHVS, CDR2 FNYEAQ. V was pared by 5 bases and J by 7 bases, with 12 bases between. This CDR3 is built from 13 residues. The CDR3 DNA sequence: TGTGCCAGCAGCCTACCGGGAAAGAATGAGCAGTTCTTC. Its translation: CASSLPGKNEQFF.

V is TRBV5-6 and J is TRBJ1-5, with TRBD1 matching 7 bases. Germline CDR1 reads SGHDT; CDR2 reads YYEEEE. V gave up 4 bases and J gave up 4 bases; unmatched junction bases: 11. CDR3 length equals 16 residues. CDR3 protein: CASSESTGVWNQPQHF. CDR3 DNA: TGTGCCAGCAGCGAGTCAACAGGGGTTTGGAATCAGCCCCAGCATTTT.

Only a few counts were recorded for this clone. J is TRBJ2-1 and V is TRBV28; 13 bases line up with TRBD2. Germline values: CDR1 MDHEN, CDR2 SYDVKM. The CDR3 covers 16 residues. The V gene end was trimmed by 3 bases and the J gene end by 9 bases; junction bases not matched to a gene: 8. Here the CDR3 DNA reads TGTGCCAGCAGTTTCCGGACTAGCGGGAGCCGAAGTGAGCAGTTCTTC. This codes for CASSFRTSGSRSEQFF.

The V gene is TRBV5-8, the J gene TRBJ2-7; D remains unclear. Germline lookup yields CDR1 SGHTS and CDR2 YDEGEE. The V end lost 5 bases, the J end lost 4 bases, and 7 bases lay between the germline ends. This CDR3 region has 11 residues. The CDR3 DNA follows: TGTGCCAGCAGAGGCGGTTACGAGCAGTACTTC. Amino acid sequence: CASRGGYEQYF.